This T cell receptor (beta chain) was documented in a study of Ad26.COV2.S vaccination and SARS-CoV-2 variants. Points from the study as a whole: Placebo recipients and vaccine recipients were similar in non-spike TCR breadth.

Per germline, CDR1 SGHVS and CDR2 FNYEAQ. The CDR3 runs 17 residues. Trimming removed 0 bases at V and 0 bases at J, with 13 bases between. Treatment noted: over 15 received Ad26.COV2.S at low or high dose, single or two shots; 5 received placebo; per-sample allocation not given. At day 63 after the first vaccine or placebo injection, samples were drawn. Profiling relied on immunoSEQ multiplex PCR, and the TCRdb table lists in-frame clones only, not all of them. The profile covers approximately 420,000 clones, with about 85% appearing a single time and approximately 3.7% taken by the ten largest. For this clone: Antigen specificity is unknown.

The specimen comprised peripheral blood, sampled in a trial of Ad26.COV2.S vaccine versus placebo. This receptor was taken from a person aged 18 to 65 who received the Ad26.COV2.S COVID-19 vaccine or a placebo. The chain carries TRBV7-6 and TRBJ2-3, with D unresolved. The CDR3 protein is CASSLALAGRSTDTQYF. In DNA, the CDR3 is TGTGCCAGCAGCTTAGCGCTGGCAGGACGGAGCACAGATACGCAGTATTTT.